This is a list of T cell receptor beta chains from one sample in a study of cytomegalovirus exposure and HLA in healthy donors. Profiled with immunoSEQ multiplex PCR; TCRdb holds only in-frame clones, not every one. The sample has 150,000 to 200,000 clones, around nine tenths seen once. What was sequenced was PBMCs. Source of these receptors: a young woman in good health and CMV-seronegative. The CDR3 runs from the conserved cysteine through the conserved F or W. The D gene is left open where the match is weak. Size values are once, few and many counts, or a class for expanded clones, and some rows have none.

V gene	D gene	CDR3 length	clone size	J gene	CDR3 DNA	CDR3 protein
TRBV19	TRBD2	15	-	TRBJ2-7	TGTGCCAGCAGATACGGGACTAGCGGAACCTACGAGCAGTACTTC	CASRYGTSGTYEQYF
TRBV7-9	TRBD2	17	-	TRBJ2-3	TGTGCCAGCAGCTCCATTTCTAGCGGGGGCACTACAGATACGCAGTATTTT	CASSSISSGGTTDTQYF
TRBV2	-	17	-	TRBJ1-1	TGTGCCAGCAGTGGGGGGCCGGGACGACGCGGTCTAACTGAAGCTTTCTTT	CASSGGPGRRGLTEAFF
TRBV19	TRBD1	17	-	TRBJ2-5	TGTGCCAGTAGTATCCTGCCCGGGACAGGTCCTGGGGAGACCCAGTACTTC	CASSILPGTGPGETQYF
TRBV2	-	15	-	TRBJ2-1	TGTGCCAGCCAGATGGTCCGAAGCTCCTACAATGAGCAGTTCTTC	CASQMVRSSYNEQFF
TRBV11-2	-	14	-	TRBJ2-4	TGTGCCAGCAGCTACGCAGGGCAGGGAAACATTCAGTACTTC	CASSYAGQGNIQYF
TRBV5-1	-	13	-	TRBJ1-2	TGCGCCAGCAGCCCCACAGTTTACTATGGCTACACCTTC	CASSPTVYYGYTF
TRBV15	-	13	-	TRBJ2-1	TGTGCCACCAGCAGAGTCACGGAGAATGAGCAGTTCTTC	CATSRVTENEQFF
TRBV19	-	15	-	TRBJ1-5	TGTGCCAGTACCGAGGGAGGGGCGATCATCAGCCCCCAGCATTTT	CASTEGGAIISPQHF
TRBV5-4	-	14	-	TRBJ1-4	TGTGCCAGCAGCCAAGGGACACAGTATGAAAAACTGTTTTTT	CASSQGTQYEKLFF
TRBV6-1	-	12	-	TRBJ2-7	TGTGCCAGCAGCGCGTCCTCCTACGAGCAGTACTTC	CASSASSYEQYF
TRBV7-9	TRBD1	16	-	TRBJ1-2	TGTTCCAGCAGCTTAGAACCAGGACAGGGCCAATATGGCTACACCTTC	CSSSLEPGQGQYGYTF
TRBV10-3	-	13	-	TRBJ1-2	TGTGCCATCAGTATTCAGGGCACAGGCGGCTACACCTTC	CAISIQGTGGYTF
TRBV27	-	13	-	TRBJ1-1	TGTGCCAGCAGTACTAATTGGAACACTGAAGCTTTCTTT	CASSTNWNTEAFF
TRBV27	TRBD2	16	once	TRBJ2-2	TGTGCCAGCAGTCAAATAGCGGGGGGGCCTCCCGGGGAGCTGTTTTTT	CASSQIAGGPPGELFF
TRBV5-5	-	13	-	TRBJ2-7	TGTGCCAGCAGCTTGGGCGGTCCCTACGAGCAGTACTTC	CASSLGGPYEQYF